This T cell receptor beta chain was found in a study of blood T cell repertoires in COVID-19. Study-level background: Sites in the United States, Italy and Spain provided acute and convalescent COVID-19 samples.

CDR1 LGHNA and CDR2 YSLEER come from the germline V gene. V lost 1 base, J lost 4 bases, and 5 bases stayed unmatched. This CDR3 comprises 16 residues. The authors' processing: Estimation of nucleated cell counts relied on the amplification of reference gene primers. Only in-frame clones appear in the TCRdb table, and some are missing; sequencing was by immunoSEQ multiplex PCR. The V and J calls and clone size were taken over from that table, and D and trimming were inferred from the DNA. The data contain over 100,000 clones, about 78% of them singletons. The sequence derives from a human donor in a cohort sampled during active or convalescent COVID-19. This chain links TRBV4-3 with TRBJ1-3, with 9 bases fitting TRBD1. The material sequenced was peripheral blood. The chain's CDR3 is CASSQVSGTGGNTIYF. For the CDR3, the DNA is TGCGCCAGCAGCCAAGTTTCGGGGACAGGGGGAAACACCATATATTTT.